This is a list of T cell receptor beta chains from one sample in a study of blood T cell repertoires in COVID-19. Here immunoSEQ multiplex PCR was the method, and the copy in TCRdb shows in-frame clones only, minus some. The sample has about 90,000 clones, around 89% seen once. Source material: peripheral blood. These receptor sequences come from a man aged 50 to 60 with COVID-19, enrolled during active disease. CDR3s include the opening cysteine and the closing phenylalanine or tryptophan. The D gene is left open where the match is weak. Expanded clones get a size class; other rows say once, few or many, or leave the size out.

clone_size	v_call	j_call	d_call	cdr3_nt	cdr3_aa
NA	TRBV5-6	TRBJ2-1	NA	TGTGCCAGCAGCTTGTGGTCTAGCCCGTACAATGAGCAGTTCTTC	CASSLWSSPYNEQFF
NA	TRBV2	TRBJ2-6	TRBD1	TGTGCCAGCAGCCCGACAGGGGTCTCAGGGGCCAACGTCCTGACTTTC	CASSPTGVSGANVLTF
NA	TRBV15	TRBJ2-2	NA	TGTGCCACCAGCAGAGATCTGGGGGCTTTGTTCGGGGAGCTGTTTTTT	CATSRDLGALFGELFF
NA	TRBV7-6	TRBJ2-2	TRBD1	TGTGCCAGCAGCTCGGGACAGGGGAACACCGGGGAGCTGTTTTTT	CASSSGQGNTGELFF
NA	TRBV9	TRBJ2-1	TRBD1	TGTGCCAGCAGCCCTTCGACAGGGTTCGGTGAGCAGTTCTTC	CASSPSTGFGEQFF
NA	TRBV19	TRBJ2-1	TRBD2	TGTGCCACCCGGACTAGCGGGAGGAGCTCCTACAATGAGCAGTTCTTC	CATRTSGRSSYNEQFF
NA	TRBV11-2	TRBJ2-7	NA	TGTGCCAGCAGCGCCGCCGGGATTTACGAGCAGTACTTC	CASSAAGIYEQYF
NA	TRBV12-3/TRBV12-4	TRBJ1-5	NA	TGTGCCAGCAGTTTAAATTATCATCAGCCCCAGCATTTT	CASSLNYHQPQHF
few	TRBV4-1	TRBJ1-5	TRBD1	TGCGCCAGCAGCCAGGGACAGGGGGCCGGACAGCCCCAGCATTTT	CASSQGQGAGQPQHF
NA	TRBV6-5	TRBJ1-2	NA	TGTGCCAGCATTCTATCCAGGGGCGTGTTTGATGGCTACACCTTC	CASILSRGVFDGYTF
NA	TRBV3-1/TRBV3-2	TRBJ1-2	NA	TGTGCCAGCACCCCGGGACAAGCACCCCACACCTTC	CASTPGQAPHTF
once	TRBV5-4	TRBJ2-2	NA	TGTGCCAGCAGCTTCAGGGGGGAGGTCACCGGGGAGCTGTTTTTT	CASSFRGEVTGELFF
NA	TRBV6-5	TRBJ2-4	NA	TGTGCCAGCGGGGCGGCTCTAGCCAAAAACATTCAGTACTTC	CASGAALAKNIQYF
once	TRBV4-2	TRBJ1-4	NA	TGTGCCAGCAGCCAAGACCCTATCGGACAGCGAAGCGAAAAACTGTTTTTT	CASSQDPIGQRSEKLFF
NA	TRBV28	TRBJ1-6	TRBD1	TGTGCCAGCAGTCCTGGGACAGGCAATTCACCCCTCCACTTT	CASSPGTGNSPLHF
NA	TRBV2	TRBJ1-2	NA	TGTGCCAGCAGCATTACAAAAGGGGATTATGGCTACACCTTC	CASSITKGDYGYTF
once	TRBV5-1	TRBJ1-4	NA	TGCGCCAGCAGCTTGGGGACAGCTGGTTCTGAAAAACTGTTTTTT	CASSLGTAGSEKLFF
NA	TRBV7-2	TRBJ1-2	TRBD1	TGTGCCAGCAGCCTCAGGGGGTATGGCTACACCTTC	CASSLRGYGYTF
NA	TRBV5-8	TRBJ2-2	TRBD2	TGTGCCAGCAGGACCCTAGCGGGGAACACCGGGGAGCTGTTTTTT	CASRTLAGNTGELFF
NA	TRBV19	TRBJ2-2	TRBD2	TGTGCGAGTAAATGGCGATCTAGCGGGGGAGCCGGGGAGCTGTTTTTT	CASKWRSSGGAGELFF
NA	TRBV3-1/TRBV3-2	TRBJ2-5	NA	TGTGCCAGCAGCCAAGATGAGAGCGACCAAGAGACCCAGTACTTC	CASSQDESDQETQYF
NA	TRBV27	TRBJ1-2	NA	TGTGCCAGCAGCTTCTCGGGGGGGACTGACCTCTCTAACTATGGCTACACCTTC	CASSFSGGTDLSNYGYTF
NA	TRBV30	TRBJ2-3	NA	TGTGCCTGGAGTGTAAAGTGGGGGGAAAACACAGATACGCAGTATTTT	CAWSVKWGENTDTQYF
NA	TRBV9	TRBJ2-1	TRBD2	TGTGCCAGCAGCGTATCTCTAGCGGGGGGGCCCGGGGAGCAGTTCTTC	CASSVSLAGGPGEQFF
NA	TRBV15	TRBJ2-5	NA	TGTGCCACCAGCAGAGTGAACGGGGGAGCGCACTTC	CATSRVNGGAHF
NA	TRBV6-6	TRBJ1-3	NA	TGTGCCAGCAGGCCCCGACAGGTGATCTCTGGAAACACCATATATTTT	CASRPRQVISGNTIYF
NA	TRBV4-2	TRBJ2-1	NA	TGTGCCAGCAGCCCTGCGGAGCGGAGCTCCTACAATGAGCAGTTCTTC	CASSPAERSSYNEQFF
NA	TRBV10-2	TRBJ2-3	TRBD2	TGCGCCAGCAGTGACAGGACACTCGGGGGGTTGGATACGCAGTATTTT	CASSDRTLGGLDTQYF
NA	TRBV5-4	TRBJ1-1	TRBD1	TGTGCCAGCAGCTTTTCGCAGGGGGCCAAAGTTTTCGATCTGGAAGCTTTCTTT	CASSFSQGAKVFDLEAFF
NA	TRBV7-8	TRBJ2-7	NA	TGTGCCAGCAGCCCCCTTGACGAGCAGTACTTC	CASSPLDEQYF
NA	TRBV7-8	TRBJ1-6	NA	TGTGCCAGCAGCTTAGCGAGGTATACGGGTAATTCACCCCTCCACTTT	CASSLARYTGNSPLHF
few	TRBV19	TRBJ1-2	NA	TGTGCCAGTAGTACTACAGGGTACGGCTACACCTTC	CASSTTGYGYTF
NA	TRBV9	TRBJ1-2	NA	TGTGCCAGCAGCGTAGGCGGTGGGAGGAGCTATGGCTACACCTTC	CASSVGGGRSYGYTF
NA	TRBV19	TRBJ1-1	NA	TGTGCCAGTAGCTGGGCCATGCGGGGGACTGAAGCTTTCTTT	CASSWAMRGTEAFF
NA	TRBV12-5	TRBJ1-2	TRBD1	TGTGCTAGTGGTTTGGCAGGGGGTTATGGCTACACCTTC	CASGLAGGYGYTF
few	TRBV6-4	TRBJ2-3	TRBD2	TGTGCCAGCAGTGACTCTAGCGGGGGGGCAGATACGCAGTATTTT	CASSDSSGGADTQYF
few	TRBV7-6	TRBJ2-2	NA	TGTGCCAGCAGCCCCCGACTTGCGGGGAGACCTGGCACCGGGGAGCTGTTTTTT	CASSPRLAGRPGTGELFF
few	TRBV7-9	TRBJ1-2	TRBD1	TGTGCCAGCAGCTTAGCCGGGACAGGGCATGGCTACACCTTC	CASSLAGTGHGYTF
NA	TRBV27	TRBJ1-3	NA	TGTGCCAGCAGTTTAACTGGGGAGGGTGGAAACACCATATATTTT	CASSLTGEGGNTIYF
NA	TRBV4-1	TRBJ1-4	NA	TGCGCCAGCAGCCGCGGGGTAGCAACTAATGAAAAACTGTTTTTT	CASSRGVATNEKLFF
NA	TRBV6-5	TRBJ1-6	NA	TGTGCCAGCACCCTCTACCCCCTCTATAATTCACCCCTCCACTTT	CASTLYPLYNSPLHF
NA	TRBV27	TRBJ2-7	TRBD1	TGTGCCAGCAGTCCCGGGACAGGGGTGAACGAGCAGTACTTC	CASSPGTGVNEQYF
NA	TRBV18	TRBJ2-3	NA	TGTGCCAGCTCACCACCCAAAGGGGGGGGGCAAGATACGCAGTATTTT	CASSPPKGGGQDTQYF
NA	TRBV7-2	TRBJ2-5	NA	TGTGCCAGCAGCCGCGCGATACAAGAGACCCAGTACTTC	CASSRAIQETQYF
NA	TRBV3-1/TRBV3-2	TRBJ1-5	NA	TGTGCCAGCAGCGATAGCTGGGGGGGAGACCAGCCCCAGCATTTT	CASSDSWGGDQPQHF
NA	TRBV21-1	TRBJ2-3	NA	TGTGCCAGCAGCAAAGTACAGCGGCGCACAGATACGCAGTATTTT	CASSKVQRRTDTQYF
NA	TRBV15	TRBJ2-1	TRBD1	TGTGCCACCAGCCCCCAGGGGGTTCCCCGGGGCCCACAATTGAATGAGCAGTTCTTC	CATSPQGVPRGPQLNEQFF
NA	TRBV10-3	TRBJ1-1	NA	TGTGCCATCAGTGCGGATCAGGGTTTGAGGACTGAAGCTTTCTTT	CAISADQGLRTEAFF
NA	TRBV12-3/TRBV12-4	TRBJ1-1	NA	TGTGCCAGCAGGACCTCAGGGGCCACTGAAGCTTTCTTT	CASRTSGATEAFF
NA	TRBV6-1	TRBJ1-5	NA	TGTGCCAGCAGTGAGGGCGCAAGCTTCTATAGCAATCAGCCCCAGCATTTT	CASSEGASFYSNQPQHF
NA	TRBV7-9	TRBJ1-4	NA	TGTGCCAGCAGCTTAGAGGCAGGGTTACGAAAACTGTTTTTT	CASSLEAGLRKLFF
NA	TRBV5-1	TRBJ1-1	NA	TGCGCCAGCAGCCCTAGTGGGGGGAGCACTGAAGCTTTCTTT	CASSPSGGSTEAFF
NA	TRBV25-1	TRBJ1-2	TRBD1	TGTGCCAGCAGCGACTTTTATGGACAGGGGCGAGGCTACACCTTC	CASSDFYGQGRGYTF
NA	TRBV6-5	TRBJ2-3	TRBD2	TGTGCCAGCAATTTGCTAGCGGAGGGCACAGATACGCAGTATTTT	CASNLLAEGTDTQYF
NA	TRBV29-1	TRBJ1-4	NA	TGCAGCGTTGAAGATCTTTCCAGGGCCGGCGAAAAACTGTTTTTT	CSVEDLSRAGEKLFF
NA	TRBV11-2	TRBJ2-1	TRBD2	TGTGCCAGCAGCGGGGCTAGCGGGGTCACCTACAATGAGCAGTTCTTC	CASSGASGVTYNEQFF